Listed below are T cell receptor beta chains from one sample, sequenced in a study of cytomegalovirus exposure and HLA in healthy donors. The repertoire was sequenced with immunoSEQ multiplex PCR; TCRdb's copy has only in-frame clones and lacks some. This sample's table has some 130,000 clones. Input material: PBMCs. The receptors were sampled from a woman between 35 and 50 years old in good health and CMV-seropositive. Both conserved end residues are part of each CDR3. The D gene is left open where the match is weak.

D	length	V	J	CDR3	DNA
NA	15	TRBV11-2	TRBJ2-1	CASSLVGLVGGEQFF	TGTGCCAGCAGCTTGGTTGGACTAGTAGGGGGTGAGCAGTTCTTC
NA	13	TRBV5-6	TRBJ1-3	CASSLGTFDTIYF	TGTGCCAGCAGCCTCGGGACTTTTGACACCATATATTTT
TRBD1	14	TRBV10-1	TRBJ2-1	CASSQDRGDNEQFF	TGCGCCAGCAGTCAGGACAGGGGTGACAATGAGCAGTTCTTC
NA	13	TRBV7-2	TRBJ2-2	CASSLTRGGELFF	TGTGCCAGCAGCCTAACCAGGGGTGGGGAGCTGTTTTTT
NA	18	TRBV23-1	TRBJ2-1	CASSPYEKGTHSYNEQFF	TGCGCCAGCAGCCCATATGAAAAAGGGACACACTCCTACAATGAGCAGTTCTTC
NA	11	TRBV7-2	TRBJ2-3	CASSGAGTQYF	TGTGCCAGCAGTGGGGCCGGGACGCAGTATTTT
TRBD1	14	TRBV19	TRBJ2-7	CASSRLGQFYEQYF	TGTGCCAGTAGTCGCCTGGGACAGTTCTACGAGCAGTACTTC
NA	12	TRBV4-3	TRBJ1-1	CASKGDYTEAFF	TGCGCCAGCAAGGGAGATTACACTGAAGCTTTCTTT
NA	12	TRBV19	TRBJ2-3	CASRNRDTTQYF	TGTGCCAGTAGGAACAGGGACACTACGCAGTATTTT
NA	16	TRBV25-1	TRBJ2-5	CASSSNLSQGSETQYF	TGTGCCAGCAGTTCAAACTTAAGCCAGGGCTCAGAGACCCAGTACTTC
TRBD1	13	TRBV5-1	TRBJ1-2	CASSLDRGQGYTF	TGCGCCAGCAGCCTCGACAGGGGGCAGGGCTACACCTTC
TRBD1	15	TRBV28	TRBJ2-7	CASAHRDRGPYEQYF	TGTGCCAGCGCTCACCGGGACAGGGGGCCCTACGAGCAGTACTTC
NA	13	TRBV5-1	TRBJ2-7	CASNLAGAYEQYF	TGCGCCAGCAACCTAGCTGGGGCCTACGAGCAGTACTTC
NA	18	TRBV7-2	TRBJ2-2	CASSLEPQGWSNTGELFF	TGTGCCAGCAGCTTAGAGCCCCAGGGCTGGTCGAACACCGGGGAGCTGTTTTTT
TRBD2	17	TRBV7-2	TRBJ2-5	CASSLGGPGLAEETQYF	TGTGCCAGCAGCTTAGGAGGTCCGGGACTAGCGGAAGAGACCCAGTACTTC
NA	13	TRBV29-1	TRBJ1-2	CSVDSQGKEGYTF	TGCAGCGTTGATTCCCAGGGTAAGGAAGGCTACACCTTC
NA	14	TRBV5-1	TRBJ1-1	CASSLAVEIGEAFF	TGCGCCAGCAGCTTGGCCGTAGAAATCGGTGAAGCTTTCTTT